The 9 T cell receptor beta chains given below trace back to one sample, sequenced in a study of CD8+CD57+ T cells in acquired aplastic anemia. CDR3 and TCR beta VDJ profiling relied on a genomic DNA template. One entry per CDR3 protein, called by TCRdb with MiXCR from the reads. This repertoire shows 150,000 to 200,000 distinct CDR3 sequences, 40% to 60% found once; its top ten account for roughly 29%. Sequencing was done on patients that had shown CD8+CD57+ cell expansion by flow cytometry. Sample: sorted CD4+, CD8+, or CD8+CD57+ T cells (not recorded which) from PBMCs. All receptors derive from a human donor with aplastic anemia.

The chain is built from TRBV12-3 or TRBV12-4 and TRBJ2-1; D gene ambiguous. Trimming took 3 bases from V and 1 from J, leaving 13 bases between them. The CDR3 sequence is 16 residues long. CDR3 sequence reads: CASSLVPWLSYNEQFF. The CDR3 DNA reads as TGTGCCAGCAGTTTGGTCCCGTGGCTTTCCTACAATGAGCAGTTCTTC.

This clonotype was seen only once. A much bigger clone sits one base away, suggesting this may be a read error. This chain connects TRBV5-1 to TRBJ2-7; TRBD2 agrees at 10 bases. The junction had 12 bases not matched to a gene; V was cut back by 4 bases and J by 2 bases. The V gene's germline CDR1 is SGHRS and CDR2 YFSETQ. This CDR3 has 17 residues. CDR3 coding DNA: TGCGCCAGCAGCCCCAGGACTAGCGGAATCTGGGCCTACGAGCAGTACTTC. The encoded protein is CASSPRTSGIWAYEQYF.

This clonotype has ten or more counts. The chain recombines TRBV6-6 with TRBJ2-7, with 11 bases fitting TRBD2. This CDR3 is built from 15 residues. Germline CDR1 is MNHNY and CDR2 is SVGAGI (reference sequence). The J segment lost 4 bases and the V segment lost 2 bases, leaving 4 bases of the junction unmatched. The CDR3 region is CASSYGSGRVYEQYF. The DNA of the CDR3 is TGTGCCAGCAGTTACGGTAGCGGGAGGGTTTACGAGCAGTACTTC.

This chain connects TRBV19 to TRBJ2-7; TRBD1 agrees at 12 bases. The CDR3 is 13 residues long. Looked up from germline, CDR1 is LNHDA and CDR2 is SQIVND (reference sequence). J was trimmed by 4 bases and V by 9 bases; bases with no gene match: 4. Here the CDR3 DNA reads TGTGCCAGCCGGGACAGGGGGCCTTACGAGCAGTACTTC. This gives the protein CASRDRGPYEQYF.

The chain has TRBV9 and TRBJ2-3; 9 nucleotides match TRBD2. The CDR3 covers 16 residues. The germline CDR1 and CDR2 sequences are SGDLS and YYNGEE. The V segment lost 1 base and the J segment 2 bases; nucleotides outside the gene matches: 5. The CDR3 loop reads CASSVSRTSVTDTQYF. Here the CDR3 DNA reads TGTGCCAGCAGCGTATCGCGGACTAGCGTCACAGATACGCAGTATTTT.

This clonotype appeared a few times. The chain carries TRBV2 and TRBJ1-4; perhaps TRBD1 as D (5 bases). There are 15 residues in the CDR3. From germline, CDR1 is SNHLY and CDR2 FYNNEI. V was pared by 7 bases and J by 4 bases, with 16 bases between. The CDR3: CASTWGTALNEKLFF. Here the CDR3 DNA reads TGTGCCAGCACGTGGGGGACGGCGCTTAATGAAAAACTGTTTTTT.

The chain employs TRBV10-3 and TRBJ1-2; no reliable D call. The CDR3 extends over 14 amino acids. Germline V CDR1 and CDR2: ENHRY, SYGVKD. The ends were cut back, 3 bases at V and 4 bases at J, with 12 bases in the middle. CDR3 DNA: TGTGCCATCAGTGATGAACAATCGGTCTATGGCTACACCTTC. It yields the protein CAISDEQSVYGYTF.

This clonotype was detected ten times or more. The chain couples TRBV5-6 to TRBJ1-2, with D maybe TRBD1 (5 bases). Germline assignment: CDR1 SGHDT and CDR2 YYEEEE. CDR3 size: 14 residues. Deletions cut 4 bases from V and 11 bases from J, with 21 bases between. The CDR3 protein is CASSPIGTDFGYTF. CDR3 DNA: TGTGCCAGCAGCCCAATCGGGACCGACTTTGGGTACACCTTC.

This clonotype came up many times. The chain joins TRBV9 to TRBJ2-1; 7 bases map to TRBD2. V shed 0 bases, J shed 8 bases, and the junction held 8 bases outside the gene matches. Germline V gives CDR1 SGDLS, CDR2 YYNGEE. The CDR3 has 15 residues. The CDR3 sequence: CASSVGGGRVDEQFF. CDR3 sequence (DNA): TGTGCCAGCAGCGTAGGGGGAGGGAGGGTCGATGAGCAGTTCTTC.